This TCR beta chain was identified in a study of cytomegalovirus exposure and HLA in healthy donors. The V gene's germline CDR1 is LGHNT and CDR2 FRNRAP. Trimming at V came to 5 bases and at J to 4 bases, leaving 10 bases not matched to a gene. The CDR3 contains 15 residues. Primers for the PCR totalled 60 Vbeta and 13 Jbeta. The method was immunoSEQ multiplex PCR; TCRdb's version includes in-frame clones alone and lacks a portion of them. The sample shows 65,000 to 90,000 clones, approximately 78% of them seen only once. This rearrangement joins TRBV12-5 to TRBJ1-2, with TRBD1 matching over 7 bases. The sample taken for sequencing was PBMCs. The origin of this receptor is a young man in good health and CMV-seronegative. CDR3 sequence reads: CASGTHSRGPYGYTF. The CDR3 nucleotides are TGTGCTAGTGGTACCCATTCAAGGGGGCCCTATGGCTACACCTTC.